This paragraph reports one TCR beta chain. The target antigen is unknown. This specimen belongs to a study of human T cells and chemical hapten exposure. General observations from the study: There were significantly more large CDR3 similarity clusters among expanded TCRs than among controls. TCRs whose frequency exceeded 1 in 1000 remained the same following DPC sensitization.

The time point denotes: patch test 1, 2 weeks after DPC sensitization. Treatment meaning: therapeutic diphenylcyclopropenone sensitization with weekly scalp DPC. This CDR3 comprises 12 residues. In germline, CDR1 is SEHNR, CDR2 FQNEAQ (reference sequence). V was pared by 8 bases and J by 2 bases, with 8 bases between. Unique molecular identifiers were linked by the library to individual cDNA molecules. Methods used by the authors: Individual samples carried between about 23,224 and 690,600 TCRs, with roughly 96,000 as the median. TCRdb analysed the RACE reads with MiXCR anew, one entry per CDR3 protein. The V and J calls follow TCRdb's processing rather than the paper's. The profile shows 84,000 or so distinct CDR3 sequences, 10% to 13% of them singletons.

The clonotype was recovered from a man aged 35-49 years with alopecia areata. Some clones in this sample may be carry-over from other donors' samples. J is TRBJ2-3 and V is TRBV7-9; TRBD1 is a possible D gene (5 bases). The input for sequencing was whole blood, taken in connection with sensitization to the hapten diphenylcyclopropenone (DPC). In DNA form, the CDR3 reads TGTGCCAGCCAGGGTCCCACAGATACGCAGTATTTT. Translated, it gives CASQGPTDTQYF.